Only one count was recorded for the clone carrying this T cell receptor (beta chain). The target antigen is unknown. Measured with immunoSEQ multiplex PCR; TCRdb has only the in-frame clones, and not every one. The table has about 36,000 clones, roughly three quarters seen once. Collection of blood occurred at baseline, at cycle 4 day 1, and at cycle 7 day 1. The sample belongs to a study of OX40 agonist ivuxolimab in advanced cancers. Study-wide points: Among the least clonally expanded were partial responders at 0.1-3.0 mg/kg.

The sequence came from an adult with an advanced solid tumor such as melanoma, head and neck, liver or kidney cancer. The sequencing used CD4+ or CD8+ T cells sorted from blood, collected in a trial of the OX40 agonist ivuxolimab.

The CDR3 sequence: CASSPGTGGPYEQYF. As DNA, the CDR3 is TGTGCCAGCAGCCCCGGGACAGGGGGTCCCTACGAGCAGTACTTC. The chain links TRBV5-8 to TRBJ2-7, with 11 bases that match TRBD1. The V gene's germline CDR1 is SGHTS and CDR2 YDEGEE. The V segment lost 4 bases and the J segment 2 bases; nucleotides outside the gene matches: 5. This CDR3 has 15 amino acids.